The 14 T cell receptor beta chains listed next were all sequenced from one sample in a study of cytomegalovirus exposure and HLA in healthy donors (dated by TCRdb to 2015 to 2018). Library method: the immunoSEQ multiplex PCR assay. For the multiplex PCR, a mixture combining 60 forward primers for TCR Vbeta segments and 13 reverse primers for TCR Jbeta segments was used. Entries here come from immuneACCESS through TCRdb and include only in-frame sequences with V and J called. Some clones fail to appear in such tables; in the studies checked, an unresolved V gene covers under half of the shortfall, and the cause of the remainder is unknown. Across this sample there are fewer than 250,000 clones, with about three quarters seen only once. The ten largest clones represent 0.9% to 1.2% of the sample. The specimen sequenced was PBMCs. The receptors derive from a woman aged 40 to 50 in good health and CMV-seronegative.

Only a few counts were recorded for this clone. The chain joins TRBV14 to TRBJ2-1; 7 bases agree with TRBD1. CDR1 SGHDN and CDR2 FVKESK come from the germline V gene. The CDR3 totals 14 residues. V shed 4 bases, J shed 4 bases, and the junction held 4 bases outside the gene matches. The CDR3 region is CASSRKTGYNEQFF. The CDR3 nucleotides read TGTGCCAGCAGCCGCAAGACAGGGTACAATGAGCAGTTCTTC.

The chain combines TRBV5-4 with TRBJ2-7, with 7 bases aligning to TRBD2. V was pared by 1 base and J by 6 bases, with 13 bases of the junction left unmatched. The CDR3 has 16 residues. The V gene's germline CDR1 is SGHNT and CDR2 YYREEE (reference sequence). The CDR3 region is CASSLRSGIPPGEQYF. Written as DNA, the CDR3 is TGTGCCAGCAGCTTGAGGAGCGGGATCCCCCCGGGCGAGCAGTACTTC.

This clone was picked up a small number of times. J is TRBJ2-5 and V is TRBV4-3, with TRBD2 matching over 12 bases. Germline V gives CDR1 LGHNA, CDR2 YSLEER. J lost 5 bases, V lost 0 bases, and 10 bases had no gene match. The CDR3 sequence is 18 residues long. CDR3 region: CASSQEAPASGRAETQYF. The CDR3 DNA is TGCGCCAGCAGCCAAGAGGCCCCGGCTAGCGGGAGGGCGGAGACCCAGTACTTC.

The J gene is TRBJ2-1, the V gene TRBV5-1, with D possibly TRBD1 on 5 matching bases. This CDR3 has 16 amino acids. Germline values: CDR1 SGHRS, CDR2 YFSETQ. The V end lost 4 bases, the J end lost 0 bases, and 14 bases lay between the germline ends. CDR3 coding DNA: TGCGCCAGCAGCCCCAGGGTGAGGCTCTCCTACAATGAGCAGTTCTTC. The encoded protein is CASSPRVRLSYNEQFF.

The rearrangement links TRBV5-1 to TRBJ2-1; 7 bases line up with TRBD1. The CDR3 is 15 amino acids. CDR1 and CDR2 from the germline V gene are SGHRS and YFSETQ. J was trimmed by 2 bases and V by 0 bases; bases with no gene match: 2. CDR3 sequence: CASSLEGGPYNEQFF. The CDR3 DNA reads TGCGCCAGCAGCTTGGAAGGGGGCCCCTACAATGAGCAGTTCTTC.

The V call is TRBV30, the J call TRBJ2-1, with 12 positions matching TRBD2. Germline V gives CDR1 GTSNPN, CDR2 SVGIG (reference sequence). The CDR3 has 19 amino acids. V was pared by 0 bases and J by 4 bases, with 13 bases of the junction left unmatched. The CDR3 DNA follows: TGTGCCTGGAGTGTACTGGTCTCGGGACTAGCGGGCTCTTACAATGAGCAGTTCTTC. Its translation: CAWSVLVSGLAGSYNEQFF.

The DNA for the CDR3 is TGTGCCAGCAGCTTGGGATGGCTAGCGGTAGGTCAAGAGACCCAGTACTTC. Translating gives CASSLGWLAVGQETQYF. This sequence joins TRBV5-6 and TRBJ2-5, with 7 bases aligning to TRBD2. From germline, CDR1 is SGHDT and CDR2 YYEEEE. With 0 bases clipped from V and 2 bases from J, the junction kept 10 bases outside the gene matches. The CDR3 sequence is 17 residues long.

The J gene is TRBJ1-6, the V gene TRBV15; TRBD1 aligns across 11 bases. The CDR3 length is 17 residues. CDR1 and CDR2 (germline): LNHNV, YYDKDF (reference sequence). After removal of 1 base from V and 10 bases from J, the junction contained 9 bases not matched to a gene. CDR3 nucleotide sequence: TGTGCCACCAGCAGAGGCCTGGACAGGGGGCCTGGGTCACCCCTCCACTTT. It is translated as CATSRGLDRGPGSPLHF.

This clone was seen a few times. The gene calls are TRBV4-2 and TRBJ2-3; D gene ambiguous. V was trimmed by 0 bases and J by 0 bases, leaving 10 bases between them. In germline, CDR1 is LGHNA, CDR2 YNFKEQ. The CDR3 consists of 16 residues. The CDR3 here is CASSQEILPSTDTQYF. As DNA, the CDR3 is TGTGCCAGCAGCCAAGAAATTCTCCCTAGCACAGATACGCAGTATTTT.

This clone was counted only a few times. This chain connects TRBV5-1 to TRBJ1-2; D is undetermined. V was clipped by 0 bases and J by 7 bases, with 10 bases between them. Germline CDR1 and CDR2: SGHRS and YFSETQ. The CDR3 totals 13 residues. The CDR3, as DNA: TGCGCCAGCAGCTTGGCGGGTTCCCTTGGCTACACCTTC. Protein sequence: CASSLAGSLGYTF.

V is TRBV5-6 and J is TRBJ1-3; D uncertain. CDR1 and CDR2 (germline): SGHDT, YYEEEE. The CDR3 is 13 residues long. Trimming pared 0 bases from V and 7 bases from J, leaving 8 bases between. CDR3 coding DNA: TGTGCCAGCAGCTTGGCGGCAGGCAACACCATATATTTT. Amino acids: CASSLAAGNTIYF.

This chain joins TRBV21-1 and TRBJ2-1; the table calls TRBD2, which could not be checked here. TRBV21-1 is described as a pseudogene. CDR3 length equals 17 residues. Here the CDR3 reads CASSKASRVGPDNEQFF. CDR3 in DNA: TGTGCCAGCAGCAAAGCGTCGAGGGTGGGCCCAGACAATGAGCAGTTCTTC.

A single count supports this clone. V and J are TRBV2 and TRBJ1-1; no clear D. Per germline, CDR1 SNHLY and CDR2 FYNNEI. Trimming stripped 6 bases from V and 8 bases from J, with 7 bases between. This CDR3 contains 10 residues. The DNA for the CDR3 is TGTGCCAGCAGCGGAGAGGAAGCTTTCTTT. This translates into CASSGEEAFF.

There are a few counts of this clone. The CDR3 DNA is TGTGCCAGCAGCGCAAGGACAGGGTCTGGGGCCAACGTCCTGACTTTC. Protein: CASSARTGSGANVLTF. The J gene is TRBJ2-6, the V gene TRBV7-3; 8 bases fit TRBD1. Germline V gene sequence: CDR1 SGHTA, CDR2 FQGTGA. The CDR3 length is 16 residues. Losses at the gene ends were 5 bases for V and 1 base for J; bases not matched to a gene: 4.